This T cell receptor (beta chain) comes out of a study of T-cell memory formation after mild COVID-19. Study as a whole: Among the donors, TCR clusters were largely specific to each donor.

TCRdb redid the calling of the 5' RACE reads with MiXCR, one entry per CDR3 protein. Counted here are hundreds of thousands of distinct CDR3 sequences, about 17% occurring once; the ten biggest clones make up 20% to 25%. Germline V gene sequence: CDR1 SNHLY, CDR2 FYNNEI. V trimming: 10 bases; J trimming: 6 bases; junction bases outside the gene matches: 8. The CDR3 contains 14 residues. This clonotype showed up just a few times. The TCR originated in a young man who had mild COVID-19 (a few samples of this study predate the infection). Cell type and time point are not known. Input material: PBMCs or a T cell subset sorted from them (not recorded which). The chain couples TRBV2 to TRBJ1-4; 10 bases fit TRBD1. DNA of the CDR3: TGTGCCACGCAGGGGACAGGGGCCGATGAAAAACTGTTTTTT. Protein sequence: CATQGTGADEKLFF. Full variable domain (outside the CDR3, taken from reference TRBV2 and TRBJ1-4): EPEVTQTPSHQVTQMGQEVILRCVPISNHLYFYWYRQILGQKVEFLVSFYNNEISEKSEIFDDQFSVERPDGSNFTLKIRSTKLEDSAMYFCATQGTGADEKLFFGSGTQLSVL.